The 8 T cell receptor beta chains listed next were all sequenced from one sample in a study of T cell responses to AZD1222 COVID-19 vaccine. The table came from immunoSEQ multiplex PCR; TCRdb's copy has only in-frame clones and leaves some out. The table shows about 120,000 clones, with 92% occurring only once. Material: peripheral blood, obtained on day 0 of AZD1222 vaccination. All receptors come from an adult in good health.

V gene TRBV18 combines with J gene TRBJ1-4; the D is unclear. There are 13 residues in the CDR3. Germline values: CDR1 KGHSH, CDR2 LQKENI. V was cut by 4 bases and J by 6 bases, with 9 bases left in between. CDR3 DNA: TGTGCCAGCTCACAGCAGACGGATGAAAAACTGTTTTTT. It encodes CASSQQTDEKLFF.

The V and J genes are TRBV5-1 and TRBJ1-1; D may be TRBD1 (5 bases). Germline V gene lookup returns CDR1 SGHRS and CDR2 YFSETQ. This CDR3 is built from 15 residues. Trimming took off 6 bases at V and 3 bases at J, with 18 bases between the two ends. The DNA of the CDR3 is TGCGCCAGCAAGGGGCGACCGGCAGGAGACACTGAAGCTTTCTTT. This encodes CASKGRPAGDTEAFF.

This chain uses TRBV28 with TRBJ1-2, with D possibly matching TRBD1 (5 bases). Deletions cut 5 bases from V and 2 bases from J, with 15 bases between. This CDR3 is 15 amino acids long. Germline V gives CDR1 MDHEN, CDR2 SYDVKM. The chain's CDR3 is CASSLGDTGNYGYTF. In nucleotides, the CDR3 is TGTGCCAGCAGTCTAGGGGATACAGGAAACTATGGCTACACCTTC.

The chain joins TRBV5-1 to TRBJ2-3; 8 bases align to TRBD2. The germline V gene has CDR1 SGHRS and CDR2 YFSETQ. The CDR3 is 18 residues long. The trim removed 2 bases at V and 0 bases at J, leaving 11 bases unmatched. The CDR3, as DNA: TGCGCCAGCAGCTTCACTAGCGGAAGATCTTCTAGCACAGATACGCAGTATTTT. Translation gives CASSFTSGRSSSTDTQYF.

This rearrangement joins TRBV4-1 to TRBJ2-2; D remains unclear. V was trimmed by 0 bases and J by 4 bases, leaving 15 bases between them. CDR1 is MGHRA and CDR2 is YSYEKL in the germline V gene. CDR3 length equals 17 residues. The chain's CDR3 is CASSQDRATSSTGELFF. The CDR3 nucleotides read TGCGCCAGCAGCCAAGATAGGGCGACTTCGAGCACCGGGGAGCTGTTTTTT.

A single count supports this clone. The V gene is TRBV7-2, the J gene TRBJ1-5; tentatively, D is TRBD1 (6 bases). There are 18 residues in the CDR3. Deletions cut 5 bases from V and 0 bases from J, with 20 bases between. The V gene's germline CDR1 is SGHTA and CDR2 FQGNSA. CDR3 sequence: CASSLRGRSPYSNQPQHF. The CDR3 DNA sequence: TGTGCCAGCAGCCTCAGGGGTAGATCTCCTTATAGCAATCAGCCCCAGCATTTT. The variable domain in full, completed from reference TRBV7-2 and TRBJ1-5, reads GAGVSQSPSNKVTEKGKDVELRCDPISGHTALYWYRQSLGQGLEFLIYFQGNSAPDKSGLPSDRFSAERTGGSVSTLTIQRTQQEDSAVYLCASSLRGRSPYSNQPQHFGDGTRLSIL.

The chain uses TRBV12-3 or TRBV12-4 and TRBJ1-1; D call uncertain. Trimming took off 8 bases at V and 2 bases at J, with 12 bases between the two ends. The CDR3 runs to 13 residues. Written as DNA, the CDR3 is TGTGCCAGCGGCCCTTACAACAACACTGAAGCTTTCTTT. Translating it yields CASGPYNNTEAFF.

The chain carries TRBV7-2 and TRBJ2-1, with TRBD2 matching over 8 bases. V lost 4 bases and J lost 5; bases outside the gene matches: 7. The CDR3 is 15 residues long. Germline loops: CDR1 SGHTA, CDR2 FQGNSA. CDR3 bases: TGTGCCAGCAGCTCGGGACTAGGGGGTCACAATGAGCAGTTCTTC. This sequence encodes CASSSGLGGHNEQFF. The entire variable domain, with the rest obtained from reference TRBV7-2 and TRBJ2-1, is as follows: GAGVSQSPSNKVTEKGKDVELRCDPISGHTALYWYRQSLGQGLEFLIYFQGNSAPDKSGLPSDRFSAERTGGSVSTLTIQRTQQEDSAVYLCASSSGLGGHNEQFFGPGTRLTVL.